The entry that follows covers one T cell receptor (beta chain) sequence. This CDR3 region has 17 residues. Germline V gene data show CDR1 as MNHEY and CDR2 as SVGEGT. The V segment lost 0 bases and the J segment 6 bases; nucleotides outside the gene matches: 11. Under the authors' procedure: Amplified reference gene primers provided the basis for estimating nucleated cell counts. The repertoire was sequenced with immunoSEQ multiplex PCR; TCRdb's copy has only in-frame clones and lacks some. That table is the source of V, J and clone size, and D and trimming were worked out from the DNA. The sample has approximately 150,000 clones, about 90% seen once. This entry is derived from a study of blood T cell repertoires in COVID-19. About the study: COVID-19 samples collected from the United States, Italy and Spain covered acute and convalescent phases. Sources were T cells, B-cell-depleted T cells, or PBMCs; the material itself was cDNA or gDNA.

This TCR came from a man between 45 and 60 years old who had recovered from COVID-19. The genes are TRBV6-2 or TRBV6-3 and TRBJ2-3, with TRBD2 matching over 8 bases. Specimen: peripheral blood. The CDR3 spells CASSYSQRGTDTDTQYF. CDR3 nucleotides: TGTGCCAGCAGTTACTCCCAGCGGGGGACCGACACCGATACGCAGTATTTT.